Listed below are T cell receptor beta chains from one sample, sequenced in a study of cytomegalovirus exposure and HLA in healthy donors. Method: immunoSEQ multiplex PCR; TCRdb's copy keeps in-frame clones and lacks some. Counted here are roughly 220,000 clones, 70% occurring once; the ten biggest clones make up 2.6%. Sequencing was performed on PBMCs. Every receptor here comes from a man in his forties in good health and CMV-seropositive. Each CDR3 is given with its conserved first and last residue. Clone size appears in some rows only: once, few, many, or a class for an expanded clone.

abundance	v_gene	j_gene	CDR3aa
NA	TRBV6-1	TRBJ1-5	CASSPGETQPQHF
few	TRBV6-1	TRBJ1-3	CASSEIQGFLRSGNTIYF
NA	TRBV11-2	TRBJ2-3	CASSLAHNTDTQYF
NA	TRBV9	TRBJ1-3	CASSLQSSGNTIYF
once	TRBV29-1	TRBJ2-7	CSVQGAGGLYEQYF
NA	TRBV2	TRBJ1-5	CASRGGTGTHQPQHF
NA	TRBV2	TRBJ2-1	CASRSGQKFF
NA	TRBV5-1	TRBJ1-2	CASSLGQGYRGYTF
few	TRBV18	TRBJ1-4	CASSPPRGTDNEKLFF
NA	TRBV5-8	TRBJ1-1	CASSRAQMDRAEAFF
NA	TRBV7-9	TRBJ1-2	CASSSHLAHPRGYGYTF
NA	TRBV6-1	TRBJ1-1	CASSPGDSRGTEAFF
NA	TRBV7-9	TRBJ2-1	CASSFPGLAANEQFF
NA	TRBV18	TRBJ1-1	CASSSGQGAEAFF
few	TRBV7-9	TRBJ1-1	CASSEIQGAVEAFF
few	TRBV9	TRBJ2-1	CASSPRTGGNNEQFF
few	TRBV27	TRBJ2-7	CASSPLRPGTGDAYEQYF
NA	TRBV6-5	TRBJ1-1	CASSLFVGGDTEAFF
NA	TRBV29-1	TRBJ2-7	CSARTSPYEQYF
NA	TRBV5-4	TRBJ2-3	CASSSDLRDSSTDTQYF
NA	TRBV11-3	TRBJ2-5	CASSSTSEGETQYF
NA	TRBV5-3	TRBJ2-7	CARSPLLAGYKEEQYF
NA	TRBV10-3	TRBJ2-1	CAIRGSTGNEQFF
once	TRBV29-1	TRBJ2-1	CSFHEVGNEQFF
few	TRBV5-1	NA	CASSWGTQDRGYEQYF
NA	TRBV7-6	TRBJ2-7	CASSLEVGTYEQYF
NA	TRBV19	TRBJ1-1	CASSTQFEAFF
NA	TRBV7-2	TRBJ2-3	CASSPTGADTQYF
NA	TRBV19	TRBJ2-7	CASSNTGSGSYEQYF
NA	TRBV10-3	TRBJ2-1	CAISGSGGTYNEQFF
NA	TRBV6-5	TRBJ1-2	CASSYSTGGGYTF
NA	TRBV4-1	TRBJ2-2	CASSQGMGTGGYGELFF
NA	TRBV5-4	TRBJ2-3	CASSLGTGDRRDTQYF
NA	TRBV29-1	TRBJ2-5	CSVELAGAFQETQYF
NA	TRBV7-9	TRBJ2-3	CASSPSIRGTDTQYF